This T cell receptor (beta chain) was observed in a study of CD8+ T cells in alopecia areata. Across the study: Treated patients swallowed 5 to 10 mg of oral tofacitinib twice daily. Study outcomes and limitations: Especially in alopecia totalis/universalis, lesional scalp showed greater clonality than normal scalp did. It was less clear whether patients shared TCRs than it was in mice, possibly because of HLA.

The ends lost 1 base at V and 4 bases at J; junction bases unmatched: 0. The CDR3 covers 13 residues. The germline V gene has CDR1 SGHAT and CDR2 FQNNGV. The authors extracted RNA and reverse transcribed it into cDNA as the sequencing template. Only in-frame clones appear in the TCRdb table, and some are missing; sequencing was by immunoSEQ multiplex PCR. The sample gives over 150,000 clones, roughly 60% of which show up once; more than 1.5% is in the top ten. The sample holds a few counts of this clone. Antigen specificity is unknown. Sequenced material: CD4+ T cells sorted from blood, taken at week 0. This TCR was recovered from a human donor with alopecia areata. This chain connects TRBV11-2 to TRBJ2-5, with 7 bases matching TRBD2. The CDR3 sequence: CASSLAGGETQYF. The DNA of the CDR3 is TGTGCCAGCAGCTTAGCGGGGGGAGAGACCCAGTACTTC.